These 6 T cell receptor beta chains came from one sample sequenced in a study of shared clonotypes between healthy human individuals. Libraries were prepared by immunoSEQ multiplex PCR; TCRdb keeps only in-frame clonotypes and omits some of them. The table includes over a million clones, around four fifths detected once. Sequences were obtained from memory CD4+ T cells sorted from blood. The subset: CD45RA-negative fraction. These receptors were obtained from a man aged 18 to 29 in good health.

This chain joins TRBV7-2 and TRBJ1-5; D may be TRBD1 (5 bases). This CDR3 is built from 15 residues. Trimming removed 4 bases from V and 1 base from J, with 11 bases in between. Germline assignment: CDR1 SGHTA and CDR2 FQGNSA. As DNA, the CDR3 is TGTGCCAGCAGCTGGGTAGGGGAAAGCAATCAGCCCCAGCATTTT. Residues: CASSWVGESNQPQHF.

The chain couples TRBV7-8 to TRBJ2-1; a possible D gene is TRBD2 (6 bases). Looked up from germline, CDR1 is SGHVS and CDR2 is FQNEAQ. This CDR3 contains 16 residues. Between the trimmed V and J ends, which lost 1 base and 9 bases, there was a span of 19 bases. The CDR3, as DNA: TGTGCCAGCAGCTTAGGAATAGCGGCTACGTACGGTGAGCAGTTCTTC. It specifies CASSLGIAATYGEQFF.

The rearrangement links TRBV5-4 to TRBJ2-7; D might be TRBD1 (6 bases). The ends were cut back, 2 bases at V and 5 bases at J, with 14 bases in the middle. Germline V lookup: CDR1 SGHNT, CDR2 YYREEE (reference sequence). This CDR3 is 14 amino acids long. This CDR3 reads CASSFGQPSNEQYF. For the CDR3, the DNA is TGTGCCAGCAGCTTTGGACAGCCGTCAAACGAGCAGTACTTC. The full variable domain, in which reference TRBV5-4 and TRBJ2-7 provide the parts outside the CDR3, is ETGVTQSPTHLIKTRGQQVTLRCSSQSGHNTVSWYQQALGQGPQFIFQYYREEENGRGNFPPRFSGLQFPNYSSELNVNALELDDSALYLCASSFGQPSNEQYFGPGTRLTVT.

This clone has just a few counts. The rearrangement joins TRBV7-2 to TRBJ2-3, with 8 bases that match TRBD2. The germline V gene has CDR1 SGHTA and CDR2 FQGNSA. The CDR3 is 16 residues long. V dropped 1 base and J dropped 7; count of bases not matched to a gene: 10. The CDR3 nucleotides are TGTGCCAGCAGCTTAGGGGGAAGCGGGAGTAGAAATACGCAGTATTTT. It translates to CASSLGGSGSRNTQYF.

The J gene is TRBJ1-5, the V gene TRBV27, with D tentatively TRBD1 (5 bases). This CDR3 comprises 16 residues. The V and J ends lost 5 bases and 0 bases respectively, with 14 bases between them. CDR1 and CDR2 (germline): MNHEY, SMNVEV (reference sequence). Written as DNA, the CDR3 is TGTGCCAGCAGTCCGAGGGGACTGTATAGCAATCAGCCCCAGCATTTT. Protein sequence: CASSPRGLYSNQPQHF.

The V and J genes are TRBV14 and TRBJ2-2; tentatively, D is TRBD1 or TRBD2 (5 bases each). The CDR3 consists of 16 residues. Trimming removed 4 bases from V and 4 bases from J, with 16 bases in between. CDR1 and CDR2 (germline): SGHDN, FVKESK. The CDR3 loop reads CASSRPPGTTTGELFF. DNA for the CDR3: TGTGCCAGCAGCCGACCCCCCGGGACGACCACCGGGGAGCTGTTTTTT. The full variable domain, rest sourced from reference TRBV14 and TRBJ2-2, is EAGVTQFPSHSVIEKGQTVTLRCDPISGHDNLYWYRRVMGKEIKFLLHFVKESKQDESGMPNNRFLAERTGGTYSTLKVQPAELEDSGVYFCASSRPPGTTTGELFFGEGSRLTVL.